This TCR beta chain was profiled in a study of T cell changes during pregnancy in multiple sclerosis. Some clones are missing from TCRdb's copy, which holds only in-frame ones; the method was immunoSEQ multiplex PCR. This table has roughly 55,000 clones, over 80% appearing once. This CDR3 is built from 13 residues. Germline CDR1 reads ENHRY; CDR2 reads SYGVKD. V lost 8 bases, J lost 1 base, and 11 bases lay in between. The rearrangement joins TRBV10-3 to TRBJ1-2; tentatively, D is TRBD1 (5 bases). Source: CD4+ T cells from peripheral blood mononuclear cells, taken after pregnancy. This TCR came from a female donor in good health, enrolled as a control in a pregnancy study. Written as DNA, the CDR3 is TGTGCCATCTTCCGGGACTTTAACTATGGCTACACCTTC. Amino acid sequence: CAIFRDFNYGYTF.